These 30 T cell receptor beta chains were all obtained from the same sample, sequenced in a study of PD-1 blockade in classical Hodgkin lymphoma. Sequencing used immunoSEQ multiplex PCR; TCRdb keeps in-frame clones, though not all of them. This sample has 7,000 to 8,500 clones, with around 79% found just once. Documented time point: newly diagnosed, previously untreated cHL patient sample. Material for sequencing was peripheral blood mononuclear cells (PBMCs). The receptor set was obtained from a human donor with classical Hodgkin lymphoma.

The V and J genes are TRBV19 and TRBJ2-3; tentatively, D is TRBD1 (6 bases). The V gene's germline CDR1 is LNHDA and CDR2 SQIVND (reference sequence). The ends were cut back, 3 bases at V and 3 bases at J, with 13 bases in the middle. The CDR3 consists of 15 residues. The CDR3 reads CASSIFGQRTDTQYF. The CDR3 bases are TGTGCCAGTAGTATCTTTGGACAGAGGACAGATACGCAGTATTTT. Complete variable domain (other parts from reference TRBV19 and TRBJ2-3): DGGITQSPKYLFRKEGQNVTLSCEQNLNHDAMYWYRQDPGQGLRLIYYSQIVNDFQKGDIAEGYSVSREKKESFPLTVTSAQKNPTAFYLCASSIFGQRTDTQYFGPGTRLTVL.

The V and J genes are TRBV2 and TRBJ2-7, with 12 bases that match TRBD2. The CDR3 covers 14 residues. Germline V lookup: CDR1 SNHLY, CDR2 FYNNEI. V was clipped by 6 bases and J by 3 bases; unmatched bases: 3. CDR3 sequence: CASRLLAGGYEQYF. CDR3 DNA sequence: TGTGCCAGCAGATTACTAGCGGGAGGCTACGAGCAGTACTTC. The complete variable domain, with remaining parts taken from reference TRBV2 and TRBJ2-7, reads EPEVTQTPSHQVTQMGQEVILRCVPISNHLYFYWYRQILGQKVEFLVSFYNNEISEKSEIFDDQFSVERPDGSNFTLKIRSTKLEDSAMYFCASRLLAGGYEQYFGPGTRLTVT.

V gene TRBV25-1 combines with J gene TRBJ2-5; 7 nucleotides line up with TRBD1. With V trimmed by 8 bases and J by 5 bases, 17 bases remained unmatched. Looked up from germline, CDR1 is MGHDK and CDR2 is SYGVNS. The CDR3 totals 16 residues. CDR3 residues: CASSPGGHSLGETQYF. In nucleotides, the CDR3 is TGTGCCAGCTCCCCAGGGGGACACAGCTTAGGGGAGACCCAGTACTTC.

The chain recombines TRBV9 with TRBJ2-1; TRBD2 matches at 10 bases. This CDR3 region has 15 residues. The germline gives CDR1 SGDLS, CDR2 YYNGEE. The junction had 7 bases not matched to a gene; V was cut back by 2 bases and J by 8 bases. CDR3: CASSVTSGPWDEQFF. The DNA of the CDR3 is TGTGCCAGCAGCGTGACTAGCGGGCCTTGGGATGAGCAGTTCTTC. The complete variable domain, with remaining parts taken from reference TRBV9 and TRBJ2-1, reads DSGVTQTPKHLITATGQRVTLRCSPRSGDLSVYWYQQSLDQGLQFLIQYYNGEERAKGNILERFSAQQFPDLHSELNLSSLELGDSALYFCASSVTSGPWDEQFFGPGTRLTVL.

This sequence joins TRBV5-1 and TRBJ2-2; the match to TRBD2 covers 10 bases. This CDR3 comprises 16 residues. The germline V gene encodes CDR1 SGHRS and CDR2 YFSETQ. Trimming cost V 4 bases and J 1 base; bases outside gene matches: 4. In nucleotides, the CDR3 is TGCGCCAGCAGCGCCTCTAGCGGGGGGAACACCGGGGAGCTGTTTTTT. It specifies CASSASSGGNTGELFF.

This chain joins TRBV6-1 and TRBJ2-5, with TRBD1 identical over 9 bases. This CDR3 has 16 residues. J gave up 2 bases and V 0 bases, and 4 bases lay outside the gene matches. Per germline, CDR1 MNHNS and CDR2 SASEGT. CDR3 sequence (DNA): TGTGCCAGCAGTGAAGCGGGCGGGACAGGGCAAGAGACCCAGTACTTC. Its protein product is CASSEAGGTGQETQYF.

This clone was recorded a few times. The rearrangement uses TRBV7-9 and TRBJ1-2, with D unclear. The CDR3 loop spans 15 amino acids. Germline CDR1 and CDR2: SEHNR and FQNEAQ (reference sequence). V shed 0 bases and J shed 2 bases, with 10 bases lying between them. The CDR3 DNA follows: TGTGCCAGCAGCTTAGCCTTAACATCGAACTATGGCTACACCTTC. It is translated as CASSLALTSNYGYTF.

The chain recombines TRBV28 with TRBJ2-7; possibly TRBD2 for D (6 bases). This CDR3 is 15 amino acids long. From germline, CDR1 is MDHEN and CDR2 SYDVKM. V was clipped by 3 bases and J by 2 bases, with 14 bases between them. The CDR3 bases are TGTGCCAGCAGTTTCGCGGGACCTCCCACCTACGAGCAGTACTTC. Its translation: CASSFAGPPTYEQYF.

This sequence joins TRBV10-3 and TRBJ1-6; TRBD1 aligns across 8 bases. The CDR3 is made up of 15 amino acids. V gave up 4 bases and J gave up 7 bases; unmatched junction bases: 6. Germline V gene sequence: CDR1 ENHRY, CDR2 SYGVKD. The CDR3 here is CAISGTGSGNSPLHF. CDR3 DNA sequence: TGTGCCATCAGTGGGACAGGGAGCGGCAATTCACCCCTCCACTTT.

This clone was detected only a few times. V gene TRBV2 combines with J gene TRBJ1-5, with D hard to call. This CDR3 is built from 14 residues. V dropped 2 bases and J dropped 0 bases, with 5 bases sitting between them. The germline V gene has CDR1 SNHLY and CDR2 FYNNEI. This chain's CDR3 is CASSELYSNQPQHF. In nucleotides, the CDR3 is TGTGCCAGCAGTGAACTCTATAGCAATCAGCCCCAGCATTTT. Complete variable domain (other parts from reference TRBV2 and TRBJ1-5): EPEVTQTPSHQVTQMGQEVILRCVPISNHLYFYWYRQILGQKVEFLVSFYNNEISEKSEIFDDQFSVERPDGSNFTLKIRSTKLEDSAMYFCASSELYSNQPQHFGDGTRLSIL.

The chain has TRBV5-6 and TRBJ2-7; D could derive from TRBD1 or TRBD2 (5 bases each). Germline values: CDR1 SGHDT, CDR2 YYEEEE. CDR3 length: 14 residues. The V gene lost 0 bases and the J gene lost 5 bases, with 12 bases spanning the gap. CDR3 coding DNA: TGTGCCAGCAGCTTGGTGGGACGGTTCGACGAGCAGTACTTC. Translating it yields CASSLVGRFDEQYF.

The rearrangement uses TRBV6-4 and TRBJ2-5; D tentatively reads TRBD1 or TRBD2 (5 bases each). CDR1 and CDR2 (germline): MRHNA, SNTAGT. Trimming took off 10 bases at V and 5 bases at J, with 17 bases between the two ends. The CDR3 is made up of 13 amino acids. The CDR3 bases are TGTGCCAATGACAGTGGGGGAGCGGAGACCCAGTACTTC. Protein product: CANDSGGAETQYF.

This chain links TRBV5-1 with TRBJ1-6; 9 nucleotides agree with TRBD1. The CDR3 length is 14 residues. The junction had 5 bases not matched to a gene; V was cut back by 4 bases and J by 9 bases. The germline V gene has CDR1 SGHRS and CDR2 YFSETQ. As DNA, the CDR3 is TGCGCCAGCAGCCCGGGACAGGGTGGTTCACCCCTCCACTTT. Encoded protein: CASSPGQGGSPLHF.

This clone was detected only once. The J gene is TRBJ1-2, the V gene TRBV9; D uncertain. The CDR3 loop spans 13 amino acids. Trimming cost V 6 bases and J 4 bases, with 13 bases left between them. The germline gives CDR1 SGDLS, CDR2 YYNGEE. The CDR3 region has the DNA TGTGCCAGCAACTTGGAAACCTCCTATGGCTACACCTTC. It codes for CASNLETSYGYTF.

V gene TRBV10-1 combines with J gene TRBJ2-7; perhaps TRBD2 as D (7 bases). The V and J ends lost 8 bases and 4 bases respectively, with 21 bases between them. The CDR3 is made up of 15 amino acids. Germline V gene data show CDR1 as WNHNN and CDR2 as SYGVQD (reference sequence). The CDR3 reads CASPPGGRALYEQYF. CDR3 DNA: TGCGCCAGCCCCCCCGGGGGGCGCGCACTGTACGAGCAGTACTTC.

The chain uses TRBV5-4 and TRBJ1-4, with D hard to call. This CDR3 spans 13 amino acids. Germline V gene data show CDR1 as SGHNT and CDR2 as YYREEE (reference sequence). Trimming left V 1 base short and J 7 bases short, with 8 bases between. Written as DNA, the CDR3 is TGTGCCAGCAGCTTGCAGATCGGTGAAAAACTGTTTTTT. Its protein is CASSLQIGEKLFF.

The chain employs TRBV5-4 and TRBJ1-3; D is undetermined. The CDR3 extends over 15 amino acids. V gave up 0 bases and J gave up 0 bases, with 7 bases separating them. Per germline, CDR1 SGHNT and CDR2 YYREEE (reference sequence). The CDR3 coding sequence is TGTGCCAGCAGCTTGGAAGGCATCTCTGGAAACACCATATATTTT. Translated: CASSLEGISGNTIYF.

This clone was detected once. The chain employs TRBV10-3 and TRBJ2-3; 9 positions agree with TRBD1. This CDR3 contains 17 residues. Losses at the gene ends were 3 bases for V and 2 bases for J; bases not matched to a gene: 9. Germline V gene lookup returns CDR1 ENHRY and CDR2 SYGVKD. CDR3 in amino acids: CAISEGLDRGLTDTQYF. CDR3 nucleotides: TGTGCCATCAGTGAAGGGTTGGACAGGGGACTCACAGATACGCAGTATTTT.

The rearrangement joins TRBV6-1 to TRBJ1-1, with D tentatively TRBD1 (6 bases). Germline V lookup: CDR1 MNHNS, CDR2 SASEGT. CDR3 length: 14 amino acids. The ends were cut back, 5 bases at V and 1 base at J, with 11 bases in the middle. In DNA, the CDR3 is TGTGCCAGCAGTAAGGGGGAGGAGAACACTGAAGCTTTCTTT. It is translated as CASSKGEENTEAFF.

The chain is built from TRBV27 and TRBJ2-1; D not resolved. The germline gives CDR1 MNHEY, CDR2 SMNVEV (reference sequence). This CDR3 is 15 amino acids long. V was clipped by 3 bases and J by 0 bases, with 9 bases between them. CDR3 coding DNA: TGTGCCAGCAGTTTGTCCCACCCCTCCTACAATGAGCAGTTCTTC. Protein: CASSLSHPSYNEQFF.

This rearrangement joins TRBV5-6 to TRBJ2-7, with a tentative D call TRBD2 (5 bases). Trimming removed 2 bases from V and 0 bases from J, with 9 bases in between. This CDR3 spans 14 amino acids. Germline CDR1 SGHDT, CDR2 YYEEEE. CDR3 bases: TGTGCCAGCAGCTTCGAGGGCTACTCCTACGAGCAGTACTTC. Protein sequence: CASSFEGYSYEQYF.

This clone has just one count. The chain is built from TRBV14 and TRBJ2-5; no reliable D call. V lost 3 bases and J lost 1, with 9 bases in between. The CDR3 extends over 14 amino acids. CDR1 and CDR2 from the germline V gene are SGHDN and FVKESK. The CDR3 DNA sequence: TGTGCCAGCAGCCAGTTAACGGGCCAAGAGACCCAGTACTTC. Translating it yields CASSQLTGQETQYF.

This chain links TRBV2 with TRBJ1-6; D remains ambiguous. Germline V gives CDR1 SNHLY, CDR2 FYNNEI. The CDR3 covers 15 residues. Trimming cost V 8 bases and J 0 bases, with 11 bases left between them. In DNA form, the CDR3 reads TGTGCCAGCGGGCAGGAGAGCTCCTATAATTCACCCCTCCACTTT. Its protein is CASGQESSYNSPLHF.

Remarks on this clone: An end of the junction does not agree with germline; a read error may underlie this. The same CDR3 can be traced to other DNA sequences in this sample. The chain has TRBV5-1 and TRBJ2-3, with TRBD2 matching over 10 bases. The germline V gene encodes CDR1 SGHRS and CDR2 YFSETQ. CDR3 length: 19 residues. The CDR3 sequence is CASSSELAGVYRGTDTQYF. In DNA form, the CDR3 reads TGCGCCAGCAGCTCGGAGCTAGCGGGAGTCTACCGGGGCACAGATACGCAATATTTT.

The V gene is TRBV5-4, the J gene TRBJ2-7; a weak D match, TRBD1 (6 bases). Trimming cost V 4 bases and J 7 bases, with 12 bases left between them. The CDR3 length is 12 residues. From germline, CDR1 is SGHNT and CDR2 YYREEE (reference sequence). The CDR3 loop reads CASSLRGGEQYF. The CDR3 bases are TGTGCCAGCAGCCTCAGGGGTGGGGAGCAGTACTTC.

The V call is TRBV4-2, the J call TRBJ2-7; 7 positions match TRBD1. V trimming: 0 bases; J trimming: 3 bases; junction bases outside the gene matches: 8. The CDR3 totals 16 residues. The germline CDR1 and CDR2 sequences are LGHNA and YNFKEQ. The CDR3 sequence is CASSQDDRQGYYEQYF. The CDR3 bases are TGTGCCAGCAGCCAAGACGATCGACAGGGCTACTACGAGCAGTACTTC.

The chain joins TRBV14 to TRBJ1-1; D not certain. The CDR3 sequence is 13 residues long. Germline values: CDR1 SGHDN, CDR2 FVKESK. V was pared by 6 bases and J by 2 bases, with 10 bases between. For the CDR3, the DNA is TGTGCCAGCAGTCGACTTCGTAACACTGAAGCTTTCTTT. It yields the protein CASSRLRNTEAFF.

The CDR3, as DNA: TGTGCCAGCAGTCAACTAGCCTCCTACGAGCAGTACTTC. This codes for CASSQLASYEQYF. The V gene is TRBV2, the J gene TRBJ2-7, with a weak D call TRBD2 (6 bases). The ends were cut back, 5 bases at V and 0 bases at J, with 8 bases in the middle. CDR3 length: 13 amino acids. Germline CDR1 SNHLY, CDR2 FYNNEI.

The chain has TRBV11-1 and TRBJ1-1, with 7 bases lining up with TRBD1. The CDR3 contains 14 residues. The V and J ends lost 5 bases and 8 bases, in that order; junction bases with no gene match: 11. CDR1 is SGHAT and CDR2 is FQDESV in the germline V gene (reference sequence). CDR3 sequence reads: CASSPDRDQFEAFF. The CDR3 nucleotides read TGTGCCAGCAGCCCAGACAGGGATCAATTCGAAGCTTTCTTT.

V is TRBV7-6 and J is TRBJ2-3, with 13 bases that match TRBD2. Germline CDR1 is SGHVS and CDR2 is FNYEAQ. V shed 2 bases and J 5 bases; nucleotides not matched to a gene: 4. The CDR3 covers 16 residues. The CDR3 reads CASSLIGTSGIDTQYF. The CDR3 coding sequence is TGTGCCAGCAGCTTAATAGGGACTAGCGGGATAGATACGCAGTATTTT. Variable domain in full (rest from reference TRBV7-6 and TRBJ2-3): GAGVSQSPRYKVTKRGQDVALRCDPISGHVSLYWYRQALGQGPEFLTYFNYEAQQDKSGLPNDRFSAERPEGSISTLTIQRTEQRDSAMYRCASSLIGTSGIDTQYFGPGTRLTVL.